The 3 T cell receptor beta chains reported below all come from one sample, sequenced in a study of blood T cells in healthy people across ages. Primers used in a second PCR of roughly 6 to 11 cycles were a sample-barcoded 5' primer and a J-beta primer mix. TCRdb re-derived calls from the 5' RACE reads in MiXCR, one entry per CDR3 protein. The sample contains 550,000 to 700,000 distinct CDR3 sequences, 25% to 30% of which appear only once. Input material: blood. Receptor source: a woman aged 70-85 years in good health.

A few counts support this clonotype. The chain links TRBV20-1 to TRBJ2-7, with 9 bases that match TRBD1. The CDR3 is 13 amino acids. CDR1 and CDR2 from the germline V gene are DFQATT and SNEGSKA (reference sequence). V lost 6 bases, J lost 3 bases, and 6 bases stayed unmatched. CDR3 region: CSATRDRVYEQYF. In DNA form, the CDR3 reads TGCAGTGCAACCCGGGACAGGGTCTACGAGCAGTACTTC.

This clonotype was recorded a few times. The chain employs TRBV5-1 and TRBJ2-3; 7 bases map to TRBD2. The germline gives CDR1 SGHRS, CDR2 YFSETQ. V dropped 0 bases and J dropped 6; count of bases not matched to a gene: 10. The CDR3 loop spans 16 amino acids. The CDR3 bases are TGCGCCAGCAGCTTGGGGTCTAGCGGACCCTTGGATACGCAGTATTTT. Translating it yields CASSLGSSGPLDTQYF.

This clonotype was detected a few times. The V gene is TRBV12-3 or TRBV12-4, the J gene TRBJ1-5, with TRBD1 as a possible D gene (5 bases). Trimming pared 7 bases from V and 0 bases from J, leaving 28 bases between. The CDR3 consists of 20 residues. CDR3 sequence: CASTPRIGGGSIYSNQPQHF. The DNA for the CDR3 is TGTGCCAGCACCCCAAGGATCGGCGGGGGGAGCATCTATAGCAATCAGCCCCAGCATTTT.